This T cell receptor (beta chain) was sequenced in a study of blood T cell repertoires in COVID-19. Across the study: The United States, Italy and Spain provided the acute and convalescent COVID-19 samples. From T cells, B-cell-depleted T cells, or PBMCs came the material, which was cDNA or gDNA.

Trimming stripped 5 bases from V and 0 bases from J, with 7 bases between. From germline, CDR1 is KGHSH and CDR2 LQKENI. The CDR3 is 14 residues long. This clone appeared once. One Seattle source followed patients from active infection through their disease course. Authors' processing steps: Reference gene primer amplification yielded estimated nucleated cell counts. Produced via immunoSEQ multiplex PCR; TCRdb's table is partial and in-frame only. D and trimming come from the DNA, and the V and J calls and clone size come from that table. Among 300,000 or so clones, approximately 90% were seen once, and the ten largest hold about 2.2%.

V is TRBV18 and J is TRBJ2-2; no reliable D call. The sequence was obtained from a woman aged 30 to 39 with COVID-19, enrolled during active disease. Source material: peripheral blood. CDR3 DNA: TGTGCCAGCTCATCCAATTCGAACACCGGGGAGCTGTTTTTT. It specifies CASSSNSNTGELFF.